Below, 3 T cell receptor beta chains from the same sample are listed, as sequenced in a study of regulatory T cells in long-lasting Graves disease. Time point denoted: persistent/refractory GD, antithyroid drugs over 5 years with positive TRAb. PBMCs provided the RNA from which the TCR library was made. In building TCR beta libraries, iRepertoire HTBI primers were used together with Arm-PCR of CDR3 regions. In TCRdb, the multiplex PCR reads were re-called with MiXCR into one record per CDR3 protein. The data show 300,000 to 500,000 distinct CDR3 sequences, less than 25% seen once. Sequencing used peripheral blood mononuclear cells (PBMCs), obtained when the disease was refractory, from a patient treated with antithyroid drugs. The receptor source for this set is a female donor with Graves disease.

This clonotype was seen many times. The chain employs TRBV6-1 and TRBJ2-5, with TRBD1 identical over 8 bases. Germline V gives CDR1 MNHNS, CDR2 SASEGT. The CDR3 has 14 amino acids. Trimming took 6 bases from V and 4 from J; bases not matched to a gene: 7. The CDR3 is CASRARTGRETQYF. CDR3 nucleotide sequence: TGTGCCAGCAGAGCCCGGACAGGGAGAGAGACCCAGTACTTC.

This clonotype was recorded a few times. The V call is TRBV7-9, the J call TRBJ1-1; 9 bases are a match to TRBD1. Germline V gene lookup returns CDR1 SEHNR and CDR2 FQNEAQ (reference sequence). V lost 1 base to trimming and J lost 10 bases; unmatched junction nucleotides: 4. The CDR3 covers 13 residues. The CDR3 bases are TGTGCCAGCAGCTTAGGACAGGGGGTTCGAGCTTTCTTT. Translating gives CASSLGQGVRAFF.

The genes are TRBV15 and TRBJ1-5, with a tentative D call TRBD1 (5 bases). CDR3 size: 14 residues. V was shortened by 5 bases and J by 5 bases, with 13 bases between the two germline ends. Germline lookup yields CDR1 LNHNV and CDR2 YYDKDF (reference sequence). The CDR3 nucleotides read TGTGCCACCAGCTCGAACAGGCTGGATCAGCCCCAGCATTTT. Translation gives CATSSNRLDQPQHF.